One TCR beta chain is described in this entry. The sample is drawn from a study of T cell responses to AZD1222 COVID-19 vaccine. Germline CDR1 reads MNHNS; CDR2 reads SASEGT. The CDR3 sequence is 16 residues long. V was cut by 3 bases and J by 2 bases, with 16 bases left in between. Using immunoSEQ multiplex PCR, the repertoire was profiled, and TCRdb retains in-frame clones only, with some absent. Of 95,000 to 150,000 clones listed, about nine tenths are singletons. This clonotype was sampled from an adult in good health. Source: peripheral blood, taken on day 0 of AZD1222 vaccination. The chain combines TRBV6-1 with TRBJ1-2, with D perhaps matching TRBD1 (5 bases). CDR3 nucleotide sequence: TGTGCCAGCAGTGACCCCCCTGGGTGGGGGAACTATGGCTACACCTTC. The encoded protein is CASSDPPGWGNYGYTF.